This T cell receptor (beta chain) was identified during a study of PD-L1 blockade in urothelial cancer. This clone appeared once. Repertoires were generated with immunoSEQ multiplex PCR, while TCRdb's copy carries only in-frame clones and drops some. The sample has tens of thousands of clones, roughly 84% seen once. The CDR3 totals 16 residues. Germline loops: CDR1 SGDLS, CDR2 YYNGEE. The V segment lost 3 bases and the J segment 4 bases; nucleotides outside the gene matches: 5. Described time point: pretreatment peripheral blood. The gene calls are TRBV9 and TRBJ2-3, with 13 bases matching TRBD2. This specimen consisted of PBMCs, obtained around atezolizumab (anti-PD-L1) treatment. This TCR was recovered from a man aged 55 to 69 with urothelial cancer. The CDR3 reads CASSDWTSGSSDTQYF. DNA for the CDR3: TGTGCCAGCAGCGATTGGACTAGCGGGAGCTCAGATACGCAGTATTTT.